This T cell receptor beta chain was captured in a study of T cell responses to AZD1222 COVID-19 vaccine. Germline CDR1 is WSHSY and CDR2 is SAAADI. V dropped 4 bases and J dropped 8 bases, with 17 bases sitting between them. The CDR3 has 14 residues. Assay used: immunoSEQ multiplex PCR; TCRdb lists only in-frame clones, some missing. The data hold more than 150,000 clones, with less than 95% observed a single time. The sample consisted of peripheral blood, taken on day 0 of AZD1222 vaccination. The rearrangement links TRBV10-2 to TRBJ1-2, with D perhaps matching TRBD1 (6 bases). The source is an adult in good health. CDR3 DNA: TGCGCCAGCAGTGGACAGGCCGGGTCGGGCGGCTACACCTTC. It is translated as CASSGQAGSGGYTF.